The 14 T cell receptor beta chains presented below share a single source sample, sequenced in a study of T cells in Graves' hyperthyroidism and ophthalmopathy. Amplified TCR beta CDR3 regions came from RNA transcripts. The HTBI primer set drove a first-round RT-PCR of the TCR CDR3. TCRdb itself ran the multiplex PCR reads through MiXCR, one entry per CDR3 protein. The table shows roughly 660,000 distinct CDR3 sequences, with approximately 15% occurring only once. The sample taken for sequencing was blood. The receptors come from a man aged 50-60 years with Graves' hyperthyroidism.

This clonotype was observed many times. The genes are TRBV7-9 and TRBJ2-7, with D possibly TRBD2 on 5 matching bases. The CDR3 contains 15 residues. Germline V gives CDR1 SEHNR, CDR2 FQNEAQ (reference sequence). The germline V and J ends were trimmed by 5 bases and 3 bases, with 17 bases remaining between them. CDR3 residues: CASSPLASSLYEQYF. CDR3 DNA sequence: TGTGCCAGCAGCCCCCTCGCTAGCAGCCTCTACGAGCAGTACTTC. The full variable domain, rest sourced from reference TRBV7-9 and TRBJ2-7, is DTGVSQNPRHKITKRGQNVTFRCDPISEHNRLYWYRQTLGQGPEFLTYFQNEAQLEKSRLLSDRFSAERPKGSFSTLEIQRTEQGDSAMYLCASSPLASSLYEQYFGPGTRLTVT.

This clonotype was observed a handful of times. V usage is TRBV29-1 and J usage is TRBJ1-1; D is perhaps TRBD1 (5 bases). This CDR3 has 14 residues. The germline CDR1 and CDR2 sequences are SQVTM and ANQGSEA. V was cut by 1 base and J by 1 base, with 10 bases left in between. CDR3 residues: CSVEAGTGNTEAFF. The CDR3, as DNA: TGCAGCGTTGAAGCCGGGACGGGGAACACTGAAGCTTTCTTT.

This clonotype was recorded many times. This chain uses TRBV11-2 with TRBJ2-2; 9 bases agree with TRBD2. The V gene end was trimmed by 4 bases and the J gene end by 4 bases; junction bases not matched to a gene: 4. CDR1 is SGHAT, CDR2 FQNNGV, per germline. The CDR3 is made up of 15 amino acids. The CDR3 is CASSSGLAGTGELFF. In nucleotides, the CDR3 is TGTGCCAGCAGCTCGGGACTAGCAGGCACCGGGGAGCTGTTTTTT.

The chain uses TRBV25-1 and TRBJ2-1; D is unclear. Trimming left V 1 base short and J 4 bases short, with 8 bases between. The CDR3 is made up of 14 amino acids. The germline CDR1 and CDR2 sequences are MGHDK and SYGVNS. CDR3 residues: CASSEFGNYNEQFF. The CDR3 nucleotides read TGTGCCAGCAGTGAATTTGGTAATTACAATGAGCAGTTCTTC.

This clonotype was seen a handful of times. The chain carries TRBV28 and TRBJ2-7, with 8 bases that match TRBD1. Trimming cost V 5 bases and J 3 bases; bases outside gene matches: 6. Looked up from germline, CDR1 is MDHEN and CDR2 is SYDVKM. This CDR3 has 14 residues. The CDR3 reads CASSNEGQDYEQYF. CDR3 bases: TGTGCCAGCAGTAATGAGGGACAGGACTACGAGCAGTACTTC.

This clonotype was detected a few times. The J gene is TRBJ2-3, the V gene TRBV28; D might be TRBD1 (5 bases). With 4 bases removed from V and 3 bases from J, the gap between germline ends came to 11 bases. The germline V gene encodes CDR1 MDHEN and CDR2 SYDVKM. The CDR3 runs to 14 residues. CDR3 coding DNA: TGTGCCAGCAGTTCTGAGACAGTAACAGATACGCAGTATTTT. The encoded protein is CASSSETVTDTQYF.

This clonotype was counted many times. The CDR3 loop reads CASALINTQASEQYF. As DNA, the CDR3 is TGTGCCAGCGCCTTAATAAACACCCAGGCGTCCGAGCAGTACTTC. The chain couples TRBV7-8 to TRBJ2-7, with D uncertain. The germline V gene has CDR1 SGHVS and CDR2 FQNEAQ. Trimming took off 8 bases at V and 6 bases at J, with 23 bases between the two ends. The length of the CDR3 is 15 residues.

This clonotype came up a few times. The V gene is TRBV7-9, the J gene TRBJ1-1; D not resolved. V lost 0 bases, J lost 3 bases, and 11 bases lay in between. The CDR3 length is 15 residues. Per the germline V gene, CDR1 is SEHNR and CDR2 is FQNEAQ (reference sequence). CDR3 nucleotide sequence: TGTGCCAGCAGCTTAGCGACCGGGAGGGACACTGAAGCTTTCTTT. It encodes CASSLATGRDTEAFF.

This clonotype came up many times. The V call is TRBV28, the J call TRBJ1-2; no definite D call. This CDR3 region has 15 residues. Looked up from germline, CDR1 is MDHEN and CDR2 is SYDVKM. Deletions cut 6 bases from V and 8 bases from J, with 22 bases between. The CDR3 DNA follows: TGTGCCAGCAGCTCACCTGCTGGGAACGTCCAGGGCTACACCTTC. Protein sequence: CASSSPAGNVQGYTF.

The table lists this clonotype with many counts. One end of the junction fails to match germline, which may point to a read error. The V and J genes are TRBV6-1 and TRBJ2-1; 10 positions match TRBD2. The CDR3 extends over 14 amino acids. The germline V gene has CDR1 MNHNS and CDR2 SASEGT. CDR3 DNA sequence: TGTGCCAGCAGGCGGGGACTAGCGTACAGTGAGCAGTTCTTC. Translation: CASRRGLAYSEQFF.

This clonotype was counted a few times. The rearrangement uses TRBV29-1 and TRBJ2-3, with D possibly being TRBD2 (6 bases). The germline V gene encodes CDR1 SQVTM and CDR2 ANQGSEA. V lost 6 bases and J lost 0, with 16 bases in between. The CDR3 has 15 amino acids. In DNA, the CDR3 is TGCAGCGTGAAGTTTGGTGGGACTAGCACAGATACGCAGTATTTT. Translating gives CSVKFGGTSTDTQYF.

This clonotype was counted many times. The V gene is TRBV28, the J gene TRBJ2-7, with 9 bases aligning to TRBD2. Trimming took 7 bases from V and 4 from J; bases not matched to a gene: 11. Germline-derived CDR1 and CDR2 are MDHEN and SYDVKM. The CDR3 extends over 15 amino acids. Here the CDR3 DNA reads TGTGCCAGCACCGGTAGCGGGAGAGGAGAGTACGAGCAGTACTTC. Protein product: CASTGSGRGEYEQYF.

This clonotype occurred many times. The rearrangement joins TRBV7-2 to TRBJ2-3; D could derive from TRBD1 or TRBD2 (5 bases each). The V gene lost 5 bases and the J gene lost 6 bases, with 15 bases spanning the gap. The V gene's germline CDR1 is SGHTA and CDR2 FQGNSA. This CDR3 comprises 14 residues. The CDR3, as DNA: TGTGCCAGCAGCACGGGATCCAGGGTTGATACGCAGTATTTT. This encodes CASSTGSRVDTQYF.

The DNA for the CDR3 is TGTGCCAGCAGCTTAGCACTAGCGGGGAATGAGCAGTTCTTC. This sequence encodes CASSLALAGNEQFF. The rearrangement links TRBV7-3 to TRBJ2-1, with 10 bases that match TRBD2. The CDR3 runs 14 residues. Per germline, CDR1 SGHTA and CDR2 FQGTGA. V gave up 2 bases and J gave up 7 bases; unmatched junction bases: 2.